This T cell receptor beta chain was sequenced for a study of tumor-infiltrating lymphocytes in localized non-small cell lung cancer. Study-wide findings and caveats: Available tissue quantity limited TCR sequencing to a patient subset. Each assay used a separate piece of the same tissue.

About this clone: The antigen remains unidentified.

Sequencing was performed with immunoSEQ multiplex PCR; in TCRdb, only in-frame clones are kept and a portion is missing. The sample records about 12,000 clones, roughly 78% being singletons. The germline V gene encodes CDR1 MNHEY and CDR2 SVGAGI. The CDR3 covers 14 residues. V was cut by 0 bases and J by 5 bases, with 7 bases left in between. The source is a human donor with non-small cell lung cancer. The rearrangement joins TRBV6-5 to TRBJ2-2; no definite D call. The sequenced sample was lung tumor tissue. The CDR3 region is CASSYSFRTGELFF. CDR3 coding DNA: TGTGCCAGCAGTTACTCGTTTAGGACCGGGGAGCTGTTTTTT.